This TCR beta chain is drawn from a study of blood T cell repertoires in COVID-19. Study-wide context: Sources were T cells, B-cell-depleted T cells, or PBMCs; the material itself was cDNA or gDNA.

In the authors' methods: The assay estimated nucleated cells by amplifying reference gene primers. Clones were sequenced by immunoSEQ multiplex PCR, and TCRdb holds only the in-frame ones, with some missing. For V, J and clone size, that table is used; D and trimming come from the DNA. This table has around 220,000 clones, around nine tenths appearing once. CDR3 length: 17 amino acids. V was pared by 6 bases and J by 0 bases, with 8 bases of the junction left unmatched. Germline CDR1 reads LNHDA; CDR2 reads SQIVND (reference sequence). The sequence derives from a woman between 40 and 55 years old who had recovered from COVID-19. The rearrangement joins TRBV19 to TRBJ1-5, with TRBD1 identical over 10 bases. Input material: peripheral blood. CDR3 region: CASRSTGGLVSNQPQHF. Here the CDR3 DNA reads TGTGCCAGTAGGTCGACAGGGGGCTTAGTTAGCAATCAGCCCCAGCATTTT.